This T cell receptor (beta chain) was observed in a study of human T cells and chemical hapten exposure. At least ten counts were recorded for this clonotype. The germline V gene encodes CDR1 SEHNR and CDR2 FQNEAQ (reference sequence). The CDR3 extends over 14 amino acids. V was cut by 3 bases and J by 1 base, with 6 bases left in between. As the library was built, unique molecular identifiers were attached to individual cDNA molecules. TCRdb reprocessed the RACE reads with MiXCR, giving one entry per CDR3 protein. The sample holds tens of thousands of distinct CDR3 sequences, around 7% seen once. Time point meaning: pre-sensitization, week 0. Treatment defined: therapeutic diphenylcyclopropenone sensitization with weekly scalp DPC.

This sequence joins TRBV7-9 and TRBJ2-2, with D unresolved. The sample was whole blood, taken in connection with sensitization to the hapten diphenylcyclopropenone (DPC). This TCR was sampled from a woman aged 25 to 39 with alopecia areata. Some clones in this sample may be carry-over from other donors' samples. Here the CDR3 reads CASSLLENTGELFF. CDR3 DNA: TGTGCCAGCAGCTTGCTGGAGAACACCGGGGAGCTGTTTTTT.